A single sample is the source of the 25 T cell receptor beta chains below, sequenced in a study of T cell repertoires in cytomegalovirus infection. TCRdb reprocessed the reads with MiXCR, giving one entry per CDR3 protein. The sample contains about 740,000 distinct CDR3 sequences, 35% to 40% of which appear only once. Sample: PBMCs. These receptors all come from a human donor in good health (CMV status not recorded). Some clones in this sample may be carry-over from other donors' samples.

The chain employs TRBV27 and TRBJ1-5; D is unclear. The V gene lost 6 bases and the J gene lost 0 bases, with 18 bases spanning the gap. The CDR3 is 17 residues long. Germline CDR1 and CDR2: MNHEY and SMNVEV (reference sequence). In DNA form, the CDR3 reads TGTGCCAGCAGCCGAATAACACCGGGTTATAGCAATCAGCCCCAGCATTTT. It translates to CASSRITPGYSNQPQHF.

This chain links TRBV20-1 with TRBJ2-1; 10 bases agree with TRBD2. Germline CDR1 DFQATT, CDR2 SNEGSKA (reference sequence). V was clipped by 0 bases and J by 9 bases; unmatched bases: 8. This CDR3 spans 15 amino acids. CDR3 region: CSARDAAGGQFEQFF. CDR3 sequence (DNA): TGCAGTGCTAGAGATGCAGCGGGGGGGCAATTTGAGCAGTTCTTC.

The V and J genes are TRBV6-1 and TRBJ1-3; D is unresolved. Germline values: CDR1 MNHNS, CDR2 SASEGT. This CDR3 is 14 amino acids long. V shed 6 bases and J shed 4 bases, with 13 bases lying between them. The CDR3 DNA is TGTGCCAGCAGCTTGGAGGCCGACGGAAACACCATATATTTT. Translation: CASSLEADGNTIYF.

This clonotype was detected many times. In DNA form, the CDR3 reads TGTGCCAGCAGCCAGGGACTAGTAGGGGGCTACACCTTC. Encoded protein: CASSQGLVGGYTF. The rearrangement uses TRBV7-2 and TRBJ1-2, with a weak D call TRBD1 (5 bases). Germline-derived CDR1 and CDR2 are SGHTA and FQGNSA. This CDR3 contains 13 residues. Trimming removed 5 bases from V and 8 bases from J, with 15 bases in between.

This chain links TRBV28 with TRBJ2-7, with D possibly TRBD1 on 6 matching bases. V was pared by 5 bases and J by 7 bases, with 18 bases between. Per germline, CDR1 MDHEN and CDR2 SYDVKM. This CDR3 contains 14 residues. CDR3 sequence (DNA): TGTGCCAGCAGTCCGTATAAACCAGGGGAAGAGCAGTACTTC. This codes for CASSPYKPGEEQYF.

This clonotype was recorded at least ten times. The chain carries TRBV6-1 and TRBJ2-7; 9 bases are shared with TRBD2. CDR1 and CDR2 from the germline V gene are MNHNS and SASEGT. V lost 3 bases and J lost 2; bases outside the gene matches: 5. The CDR3 runs 15 residues. The CDR3 protein is CASSDIVAGAYEQYF. In DNA, the CDR3 is TGTGCCAGCAGTGATATAGTAGCGGGGGCCTACGAGCAGTACTTC.

The chain couples TRBV5-6 to TRBJ1-1; no clear D. Germline CDR1 and CDR2: SGHDT and YYEEEE. V lost 3 bases, J lost 1 base, and 13 bases lay in between. CDR3 length: 15 amino acids. CDR3 loop: CASSSTYRQNTEAFF. Here the CDR3 DNA reads TGTGCCAGCAGCTCTACCTACCGCCAGAACACTGAAGCTTTCTTT.

This clonotype was observed a few times. CDR3 DNA: TGTGCCAGCAGCCCACAGGGGTGGAGGAATGAGCAGTTCTTC. This sequence encodes CASSPQGWRNEQFF. V and J are TRBV5-5 and TRBJ2-1; 7 nucleotides line up with TRBD1. The CDR3 has 14 amino acids. V was pared by 4 bases and J by 7 bases, with 8 bases of the junction left unmatched. CDR1 and CDR2 (germline): SGHKS, YYEKEE (reference sequence).

This clonotype has more than one count but fewer than ten. This chain connects TRBV6-1 to TRBJ1-1, with D unresolved. Germline CDR1 and CDR2: MNHNS and SASEGT. Trimming pared 6 bases from V and 5 bases from J, leaving 10 bases between. The CDR3 length is 12 residues. The CDR3 bases are TGTGCCAGCAGGTTAGTCGGGACTGAAGCTTTCTTT. Its translation: CASRLVGTEAFF.

This clonotype was recorded many times. V gene TRBV7-2 combines with J gene TRBJ1-2, with 8 bases identical to TRBD1. CDR1 is SGHTA and CDR2 is FQGNSA in the germline V gene. V shed 6 bases, J shed 8 bases, and the junction held 14 bases outside the gene matches. There are 15 residues in the CDR3. The CDR3 DNA follows: TGTGCCAGCAGTTCCATGCAGGGGGCGCTTGGGGGCTACACCTTC. It encodes CASSSMQGALGGYTF. Supplemented by reference TRBV7-2 and TRBJ1-2, the full variable domain reads GAGVSQSPSNKVTEKGKDVELRCDPISGHTALYWYRQSLGQGLEFLIYFQGNSAPDKSGLPSDRFSAERTGGSVSTLTIQRTQQEDSAVYLCASSSMQGALGGYTFGSGTRLTVV.

V gene TRBV4-1 combines with J gene TRBJ2-1; TRBD2 aligns across 7 bases. The V gene end was trimmed by 0 bases and the J gene end by 10 bases; junction bases not matched to a gene: 3. The CDR3 has 13 amino acids. Germline V gene data show CDR1 as MGHRA and CDR2 as YSYEKL. In nucleotides, the CDR3 is TGCGCCAGCAGCCAAGAACGCGGGAGAGAGCAGTTCTTC. Encoded protein: CASSQERGREQFF.

The chain carries TRBV7-8 and TRBJ2-1; 7 bases agree with TRBD2. Trimming took 2 bases from V and 2 from J; bases not matched to a gene: 9. The CDR3 runs to 17 residues. The germline gives CDR1 SGHVS, CDR2 FQNEAQ. CDR3 loop: CASSLSSGGAPYNEQFF. CDR3 coding DNA: TGTGCCAGCAGCTTATCTAGCGGCGGGGCGCCCTACAATGAGCAGTTCTTC.

In this sample, this clonotype turned up a few times. This chain joins TRBV7-6 and TRBJ2-7; 11 nucleotides agree with TRBD1. The CDR3 is 16 amino acids. Germline CDR1 SGHVS, CDR2 FNYEAQ. Trimming cost V 1 base and J 3 bases; bases outside gene matches: 5. Here the CDR3 reads CASSLGPGQGVYEQYF. DNA of the CDR3: TGTGCCAGCAGCTTAGGCCCGGGACAGGGGGTCTACGAGCAGTACTTC.

About this clonotype itself: Germline and junction disagree at one end, which may indicate a read error. The V call is TRBV27, the J call TRBJ1-6, with no clear D. The CDR3 is made up of 16 amino acids. The germline V gene encodes CDR1 MNHEY and CDR2 SMNVEV (reference sequence). In nucleotides, the CDR3 is TGTGCCAGCAGTTTAGAAGGGCCATCTTGGAGGTCACCCCTCCCCTTT. Protein product: CASSLEGPSWRSPLPF.

This clonotype appeared a few times. The J gene is TRBJ2-4, the V gene TRBV6-6, with 14 bases identical to TRBD2. V lost 5 bases to trimming and J lost 0 bases; unmatched junction nucleotides: 18. Germline assignment: CDR1 MNHNY and CDR2 SVGAGI (reference sequence). The CDR3 has 22 amino acids. CDR3 nucleotides: TGTGCCAGCAGTCAGAATCCCGGGACTAGCGGGGGCTTGGGGTTAGCCAAAAACATTCAGTACTTC. This gives the protein CASSQNPGTSGGLGLAKNIQYF.

The J gene is TRBJ2-4, the V gene TRBV28; D uncertain. CDR3 length equals 17 residues. V lost 6 bases and J lost 1, with 19 bases in between. The germline V gene encodes CDR1 MDHEN and CDR2 SYDVKM. Here the CDR3 DNA reads TGTGCCAGCAGAGAATTAGCCGTGACGGACGCCAAAAACATTCAGTACTTC. It translates to CASRELAVTDAKNIQYF.

This clonotype has just one count. The chain combines TRBV7-9 with TRBJ2-2; D perhaps matches TRBD1 (5 bases). The CDR3 consists of 18 residues. Per the germline V gene, CDR1 is SEHNR and CDR2 is FQNEAQ (reference sequence). The ends were cut back, 2 bases at V and 0 bases at J, with 16 bases in the middle. In DNA, the CDR3 is TGTGCCAGCAGCTTAAGGGCAGGGTCGGCCTCGAACACCGGGGAGCTGTTTTTT. It yields the protein CASSLRAGSASNTGELFF.

V gene TRBV28 combines with J gene TRBJ1-2, with TRBD1 identical over 7 bases. CDR3 size: 14 residues. The junction had 5 bases not matched to a gene; V was cut back by 6 bases and J by 1 base. Germline loops: CDR1 MDHEN, CDR2 SYDVKM. The CDR3 sequence: CASSLGTVNYGYTF. CDR3 DNA: TGTGCCAGCAGCCTCGGGACAGTTAACTATGGCTACACCTTC.

This clonotype was seen repeatedly, ten times or more. The chain combines TRBV7-2 with TRBJ1-1; D not certain. The CDR3 is 14 residues long. Trimming removed 1 base at V and 3 bases at J, with 9 bases between. Germline CDR1 and CDR2: SGHTA and FQGNSA. Here the CDR3 DNA reads TGTGCCAGCAGCTTAGTTGTACGGGACACTGAAGCTTTCTTT. Its protein product is CASSLVVRDTEAFF.

The rearrangement uses TRBV20-1 and TRBJ1-1; 9 bases map to TRBD1. CDR3 length: 14 amino acids. With V trimmed by 2 bases and J by 5 bases, 6 bases remained unmatched. CDR1 and CDR2 from the germline V gene are DFQATT and SNEGSKA (reference sequence). The CDR3 nucleotides are TGCAGTGCTAGAACCGGGACAGGGAAAACTGAAGCTTTCTTT. Encoded protein: CSARTGTGKTEAFF.

The rearrangement links TRBV29-1 to TRBJ1-1; TRBD1 might be the D (5 bases). V lost 5 bases, J lost 0 bases, and 19 bases lay in between. Per germline, CDR1 SQVTM and CDR2 ANQGSEA. The CDR3 consists of 16 residues. The CDR3 here is CSVLKWGEAVNTEAFF. CDR3 bases: TGCAGCGTTCTCAAATGGGGGGAAGCCGTGAACACTGAAGCTTTCTTT.

This clonotype was found a few times. This chain links TRBV28 with TRBJ1-2, with D possibly matching TRBD1 (6 bases). The CDR3 spans 15 residues. V was shortened by 2 bases and J by 8 bases, with 18 bases between the two germline ends. Per germline, CDR1 MDHEN and CDR2 SYDVKM. The CDR3 sequence is CASSLITGRIGGYTF. As DNA, the CDR3 is TGTGCCAGCAGTTTAATAACAGGGAGGATTGGGGGCTACACCTTC.

This clonotype has at least ten counts. V usage is TRBV19 and J usage is TRBJ2-3; 7 bases map to TRBD1. CDR3 length: 14 residues. Germline assignment: CDR1 LNHDA and CDR2 SQIVND (reference sequence). Trimming cost V 6 bases and J 5 bases; bases outside gene matches: 8. The CDR3 protein is CASSLPGQRDTQYF. The DNA of the CDR3 is TGTGCCAGTAGCCTACCGGGACAGAGAGATACGCAGTATTTT.

This clonotype was seen a few times. The chain uses TRBV28 and TRBJ2-3; 8 bases are a match to TRBD1. Germline CDR1 MDHEN, CDR2 SYDVKM. This CDR3 has 15 residues. Unmatched junction bases numbered 4, after V lost 3 bases and J lost 2 bases. The CDR3 nucleotides are TGTGCCAGCAGTTTTAACAGGGGGGCCACAGATACGCAGTATTTT. It is translated as CASSFNRGATDTQYF.

This clonotype was seen only a few times. The V gene is TRBV6-1, the J gene TRBJ2-1; 12 bases are a match to TRBD2. CDR3 length equals 17 residues. The V segment lost 2 bases and the J segment 7 bases; nucleotides outside the gene matches: 9. CDR1 and CDR2 (germline): MNHNS, SASEGT. The chain's CDR3 is CASSEKRLAGGLNEQFF. CDR3 in DNA: TGTGCCAGCAGTGAAAAGAGGCTAGCGGGGGGGTTGAATGAGCAGTTCTTC.